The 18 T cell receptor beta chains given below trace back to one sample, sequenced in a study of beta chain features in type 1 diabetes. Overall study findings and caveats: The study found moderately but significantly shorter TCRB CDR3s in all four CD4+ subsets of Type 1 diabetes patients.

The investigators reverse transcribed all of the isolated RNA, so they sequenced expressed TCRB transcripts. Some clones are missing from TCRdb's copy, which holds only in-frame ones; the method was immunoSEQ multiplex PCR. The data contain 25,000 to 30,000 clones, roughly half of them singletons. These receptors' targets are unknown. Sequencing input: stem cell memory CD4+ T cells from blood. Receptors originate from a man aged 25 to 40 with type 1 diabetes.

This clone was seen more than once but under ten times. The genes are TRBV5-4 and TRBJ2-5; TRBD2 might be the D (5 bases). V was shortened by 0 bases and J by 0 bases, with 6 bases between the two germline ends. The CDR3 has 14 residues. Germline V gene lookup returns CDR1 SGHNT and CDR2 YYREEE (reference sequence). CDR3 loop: CASSLVGNQETQYF. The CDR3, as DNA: TGTGCCAGCAGCTTGGTCGGGAACCAAGAGACCCAGTACTTC.

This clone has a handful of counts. In nucleotides, the CDR3 is TGTGCCAGCAGCTTGAACAGGCAGGACACCGGGGAGCTGTTTTTT. The encoded protein is CASSLNRQDTGELFF. V gene TRBV5-4 combines with J gene TRBJ2-2, with D possibly TRBD1 on 5 matching bases. V was shortened by 1 base and J by 3 bases, with 10 bases between the two germline ends. Germline lookup yields CDR1 SGHNT and CDR2 YYREEE (reference sequence). The CDR3 covers 15 residues.

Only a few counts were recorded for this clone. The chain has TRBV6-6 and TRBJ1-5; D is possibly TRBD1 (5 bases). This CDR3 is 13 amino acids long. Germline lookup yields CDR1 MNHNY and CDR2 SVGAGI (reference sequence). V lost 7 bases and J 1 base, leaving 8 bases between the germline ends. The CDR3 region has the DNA TGTGCCAGCACACGGGGGAGCAATCAGCCCCAGCATTTT. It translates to CASTRGSNQPQHF.

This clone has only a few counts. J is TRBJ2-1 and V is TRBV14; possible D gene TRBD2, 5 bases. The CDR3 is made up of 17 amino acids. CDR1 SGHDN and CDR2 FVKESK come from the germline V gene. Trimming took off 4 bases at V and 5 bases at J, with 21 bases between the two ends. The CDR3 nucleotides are TGTGCCAGCAGCCCTACCCGAGGGCCCCCTGGGGACAATGAGCAGTTCTTC. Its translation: CASSPTRGPPGDNEQFF.

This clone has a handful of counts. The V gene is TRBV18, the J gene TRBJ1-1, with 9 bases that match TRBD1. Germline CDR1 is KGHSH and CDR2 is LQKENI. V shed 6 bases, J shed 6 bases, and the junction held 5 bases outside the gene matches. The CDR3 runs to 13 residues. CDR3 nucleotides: TGTGCCAGCTCCGGGGGACAGGGCGCTGAAGCTTTCTTT. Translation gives CASSGGQGAEAFF.

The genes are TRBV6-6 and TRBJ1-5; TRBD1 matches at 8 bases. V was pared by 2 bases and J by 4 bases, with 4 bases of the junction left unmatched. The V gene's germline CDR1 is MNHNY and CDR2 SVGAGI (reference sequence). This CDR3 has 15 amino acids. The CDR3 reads CASSYPGTGNQPQHF. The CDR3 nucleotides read TGTGCCAGCAGTTACCCCGGGACAGGTAATCAGCCCCAGCATTTT.

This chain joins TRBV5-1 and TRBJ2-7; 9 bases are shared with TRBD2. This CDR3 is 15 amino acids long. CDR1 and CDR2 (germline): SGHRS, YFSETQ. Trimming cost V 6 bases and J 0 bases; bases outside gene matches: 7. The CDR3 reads CASNPSGVSSYEQYF. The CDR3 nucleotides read TGCGCCAGCAACCCTAGCGGGGTAAGCTCCTACGAGCAGTACTTC.

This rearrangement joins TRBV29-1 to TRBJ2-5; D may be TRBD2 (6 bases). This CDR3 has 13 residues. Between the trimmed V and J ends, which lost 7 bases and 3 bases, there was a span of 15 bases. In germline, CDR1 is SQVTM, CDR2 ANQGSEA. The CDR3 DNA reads TGCAGCGCCCGGGTCGCGGGGAAAGAGACCCAGTACTTC. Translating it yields CSARVAGKETQYF.

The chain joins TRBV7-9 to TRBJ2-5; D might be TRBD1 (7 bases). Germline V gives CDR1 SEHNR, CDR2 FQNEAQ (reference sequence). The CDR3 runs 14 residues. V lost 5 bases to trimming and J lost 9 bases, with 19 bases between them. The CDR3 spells CASSKGQPGGAQYF. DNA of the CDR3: TGTGCCAGCAGCAAGGGACAGCCCGGAGGGGCCCAGTACTTC.

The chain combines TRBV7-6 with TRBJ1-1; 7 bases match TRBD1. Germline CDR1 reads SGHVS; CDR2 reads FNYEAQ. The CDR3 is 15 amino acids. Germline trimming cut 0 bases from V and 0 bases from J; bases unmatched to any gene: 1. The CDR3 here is CASSLAGTVNTEAFF. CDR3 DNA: TGTGCCAGCAGCTTAGCCGGGACAGTGAACACTGAAGCTTTCTTT. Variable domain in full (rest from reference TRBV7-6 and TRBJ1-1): GAGVSQSPRYKVTKRGQDVALRCDPISGHVSLYWYRQALGQGPEFLTYFNYEAQQDKSGLPNDRFSAERPEGSISTLTIQRTEQRDSAMYRCASSLAGTVNTEAFFGQGTRLTVV.

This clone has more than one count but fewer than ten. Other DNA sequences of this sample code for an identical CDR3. CDR3: CASSPGTEETQYF. The CDR3 DNA reads TGTGCCAGCTCACCTGGGACAGAAGAGACCCAGTACTTC. V and J are TRBV18 and TRBJ2-5; TRBD1 agrees at 7 bases. The junction had 1 base not matched to a gene; V was cut back by 3 bases and J by 3 bases. Germline V gives CDR1 KGHSH, CDR2 LQKENI. The CDR3 is made up of 13 amino acids.

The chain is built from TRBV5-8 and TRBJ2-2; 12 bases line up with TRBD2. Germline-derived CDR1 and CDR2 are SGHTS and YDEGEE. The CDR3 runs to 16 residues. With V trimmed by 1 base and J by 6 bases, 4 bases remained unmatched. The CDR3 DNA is TGTGCCAGCAGCTTGTTGCCTAGCGGGAGGGCCGGGGAGCTGTTTTTT. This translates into CASSLLPSGRAGELFF.

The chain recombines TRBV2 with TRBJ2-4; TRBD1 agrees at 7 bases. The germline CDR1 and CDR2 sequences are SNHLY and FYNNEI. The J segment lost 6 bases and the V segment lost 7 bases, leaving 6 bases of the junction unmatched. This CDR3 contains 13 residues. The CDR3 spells CASTGTVSNIQYF. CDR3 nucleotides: TGTGCCAGCACCGGGACAGTTTCAAACATTCAGTACTTC.

The CDR3 region has the DNA TGCAGTGCGTATACAAGCGGCGTGCAGTACTTC. It encodes CSAYTSGVQYF. This chain uses TRBV20-1 with TRBJ2-7; D is perhaps TRBD2 (5 bases). Per the germline V gene, CDR1 is DFQATT and CDR2 is SNEGSKA (reference sequence). This CDR3 has 11 residues. Trimming cost V 6 bases and J 9 bases, with 15 bases left between them.

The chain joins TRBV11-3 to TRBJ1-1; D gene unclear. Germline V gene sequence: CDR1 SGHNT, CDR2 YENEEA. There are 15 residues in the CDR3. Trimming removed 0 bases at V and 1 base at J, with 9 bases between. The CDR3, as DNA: TGTGCCAGCAGCTTAGATGCGGCCGCGAACACTGAAGCTTTCTTT. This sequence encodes CASSLDAAANTEAFF.

The CDR3 sequence: CASSSGAGFSYEQYF. As DNA, the CDR3 is TGTGCCAGCAGCTCAGGAGCGGGTTTCTCCTACGAGCAGTACTTC. The chain is built from TRBV5-4 and TRBJ2-7; possibly TRBD2 for D (6 bases). Germline CDR1 reads SGHNT; CDR2 reads YYREEE (reference sequence). The germline V and J ends were trimmed by 3 bases and 0 bases, with 13 bases remaining between them. This CDR3 is 15 amino acids long. Full variable domain (remainder filled in from reference TRBV5-4 and TRBJ2-7): ETGVTQSPTHLIKTRGQQVTLRCSSQSGHNTVSWYQQALGQGPQFIFQYYREEENGRGNFPPRFSGLQFPNYSSELNVNALELDDSALYLCASSSGAGFSYEQYFGPGTRLTVT.

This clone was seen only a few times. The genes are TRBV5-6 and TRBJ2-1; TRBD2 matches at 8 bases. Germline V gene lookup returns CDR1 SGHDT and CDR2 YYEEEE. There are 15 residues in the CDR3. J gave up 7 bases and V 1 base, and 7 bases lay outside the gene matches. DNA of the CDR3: TGTGCCAGCAGCTTGTATGCCGGGGGGGTGAATGAGCAGTTCTTC. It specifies CASSLYAGGVNEQFF.

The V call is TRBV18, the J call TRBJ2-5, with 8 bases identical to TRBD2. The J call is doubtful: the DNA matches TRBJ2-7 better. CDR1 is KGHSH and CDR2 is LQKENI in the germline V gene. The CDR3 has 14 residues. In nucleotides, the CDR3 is TGTGCCAGCTCACCGGCTAGCGGGCCCTACGAGCAGTACTTC. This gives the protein CASSPASGPYEQYF.